These 25 T cell receptor beta chains originate from one sample sequenced in a study of blood T cell repertoires in COVID-19. Measured with immunoSEQ multiplex PCR; TCRdb has only the in-frame clones, and not every one. The sample includes 350,000 to 500,000 clones, roughly 90% of them seen just once. The sample taken for sequencing was peripheral blood. These receptors all come from a man between 18 and 35 years old with COVID-19, enrolled during active disease.

CDR3 sequence: CASSEAGIDGYTF. In DNA, the CDR3 is TGTGCCAGCAGTGAAGCCGGGATAGATGGCTACACCTTC. The chain uses TRBV6-1 and TRBJ1-2; D is unresolved. V lost 0 bases and J 6 bases, leaving 8 bases between the germline ends. CDR1 MNHNS and CDR2 SASEGT come from the germline V gene. The CDR3 extends over 13 amino acids.

This clone came up once. The chain combines TRBV19 with TRBJ1-1; 7 bases fit TRBD1. With 5 bases clipped from V and 4 bases from J, the junction kept 1 base outside the gene matches. Per the germline V gene, CDR1 is LNHDA and CDR2 is SQIVND (reference sequence). The length of the CDR3 is 12 residues. The CDR3 is CASSYRGTEAFF. The DNA for the CDR3 is TGTGCCAGTAGTTACAGGGGCACTGAAGCTTTCTTT.

This clone was detected a few times. V usage is TRBV6-5 and J usage is TRBJ2-7, with TRBD2 matching 9 bases. After removal of 6 bases from V and 6 bases from J, the junction contained 9 bases not matched to a gene. The CDR3 runs 14 residues. The germline gives CDR1 MNHEY, CDR2 SVGAGI. This CDR3 is CASRPGLADSEQYF. The DNA of the CDR3 is TGTGCCAGCAGGCCGGGACTAGCCGACTCCGAGCAGTACTTC.

Only a few counts were recorded for this clone. The V call is TRBV11-2, the J call TRBJ2-5; D uncertain. Looked up from germline, CDR1 is SGHAT and CDR2 is FQNNGV. Trimming left V 5 bases short and J 5 bases short, with 9 bases between. The CDR3 runs 12 residues. CDR3 sequence: CASSRLGETQYF. The CDR3 nucleotides read TGTGCCAGCAGCCGCCTCGGTGAGACCCAGTACTTC.

This chain joins TRBV18 and TRBJ2-7; 9 positions agree with TRBD2. This CDR3 has 15 residues. Germline assignment: CDR1 KGHSH and CDR2 LQKENI. Trimming cost V 2 bases and J 1 base; bases outside gene matches: 3. CDR3 in DNA: TGTGCCAGCTCACCATCTAGCGGGATTTCCTACGAGCAGTACTTC. The encoded protein is CASSPSSGISYEQYF.

This clone was counted once. Additional DNA sequences in this sample encode the identical CDR3. The V call is TRBV9, the J call TRBJ2-7; 13 bases match TRBD2. Per germline, CDR1 SGDLS and CDR2 YYNGEE. There are 16 residues in the CDR3. The ends lost 0 bases at V and 1 base at J; junction bases unmatched: 1. In DNA, the CDR3 is TGTGCCAGCAGCGTAGGGACTAGCGGGAGTTCCTACGAGCAGTACTTC. It yields the protein CASSVGTSGSSYEQYF.

The chain uses TRBV13 and TRBJ1-1, with 7 bases aligning to TRBD1. Germline V lookup: CDR1 PRHDT, CDR2 FYEKMQ (reference sequence). This CDR3 spans 14 amino acids. The junction had 6 bases not matched to a gene; V was cut back by 1 base and J by 7 bases. The CDR3 loop reads CASSLVGTDREAFF. DNA for the CDR3: TGTGCCAGCAGCTTAGTTGGGACAGACCGTGAAGCTTTCTTT.

The chain is built from TRBV2 and TRBJ2-1; 12 positions agree with TRBD1. Looked up from germline, CDR1 is SNHLY and CDR2 is FYNNEI. This CDR3 has 14 amino acids. Trimming took 5 bases from V and 7 from J; bases not matched to a gene: 3. The CDR3 coding sequence is TGTGCCAGCAGTAGGGACAGGGGGCGAAATGAGCAGTTCTTC. Translating it yields CASSRDRGRNEQFF.

The chain links TRBV5-4 to TRBJ2-3; TRBD2 aligns across 9 bases. Germline CDR1 reads SGHNT; CDR2 reads YYREEE (reference sequence). J was trimmed by 3 bases and V by 0 bases; bases with no gene match: 5. CDR3 length: 16 amino acids. This chain's CDR3 is CASSLVAGGITDTQYF. The DNA of the CDR3 is TGTGCCAGCAGCTTGGTGGCGGGAGGGATAACAGATACGCAGTATTTT.

J is TRBJ2-7 and V is TRBV13; 9 bases align to TRBD1. The CDR3 length is 14 residues. CDR1 is PRHDT, CDR2 FYEKMQ, per germline (reference sequence). V shed 5 bases, J shed 7 bases, and the junction held 9 bases outside the gene matches. CDR3 residues: CASSPRQGGWEQYF. The CDR3 nucleotides are TGTGCCAGCAGCCCGAGACAGGGGGGTTGGGAGCAGTACTTC.

This clone was counted once. This chain uses TRBV11-2 with TRBJ2-7, with TRBD2 as a possible D gene (6 bases). This CDR3 comprises 14 residues. Looked up from germline, CDR1 is SGHAT and CDR2 is FQNNGV. Trimming removed 3 bases at V and 4 bases at J, with 13 bases between. CDR3 residues: CASSLEGYGYEQYF. DNA for the CDR3: TGTGCCAGCAGCTTGGAGGGATACGGGTACGAGCAGTACTTC.

The V gene is TRBV11-2, the J gene TRBJ2-1; D remains ambiguous. V shed 7 bases and J shed 0 bases, with 10 bases lying between them. This CDR3 region has 14 residues. Germline CDR1 and CDR2: SGHAT and FQNNGV. CDR3 region: CASTRRVSYNEQFF. The CDR3 nucleotides read TGTGCCAGCACCCGACGGGTCTCCTACAATGAGCAGTTCTTC.

Only one count was recorded for this clone. The V gene is TRBV15, the J gene TRBJ2-5; no firm D call. Per the germline V gene, CDR1 is LNHNV and CDR2 is YYDKDF (reference sequence). This CDR3 spans 16 amino acids. V lost 0 bases and J lost 5, with 16 bases in between. CDR3 in amino acids: CATSREGTDGRETQYF. The CDR3 nucleotides are TGTGCCACCAGCAGAGAGGGCACAGACGGCCGGGAGACCCAGTACTTC. Using reference TRBV15 and TRBJ2-5 for the parts outside the CDR3, the full variable domain is DAMVIQNPRYQVTQFGKPVTLSCSQTLNHNVMYWYQQKSSQAPKLLFHYYDKDFNNEADTPDNFQSRRPNTSFCFLDIRSPGLGDTAMYLCATSREGTDGRETQYFGPGTRLLVL.

The chain employs TRBV4-1 and TRBJ2-7, with D possibly TRBD1 on 6 matching bases. The germline V gene encodes CDR1 MGHRA and CDR2 YSYEKL. Trimming pared 2 bases from V and 3 bases from J, leaving 11 bases between. CDR3 length: 14 amino acids. This CDR3 is CASSQRDTNYEQYF. DNA for the CDR3: TGCGCCAGCAGCCAACGGGACACCAACTACGAGCAGTACTTC.

The V call is TRBV7-8, the J call TRBJ2-1, with 7 bases lining up with TRBD1. The CDR3 contains 17 residues. The J segment lost 2 bases and the V segment lost 0 bases, leaving 7 bases of the junction unmatched. Germline V lookup: CDR1 SGHVS, CDR2 FQNEAQ. Here the CDR3 DNA reads TGTGCCAGCAGCTTAGCGCTCGACAGGGACACCTACAATGAGCAGTTCTTC. Encoded protein: CASSLALDRDTYNEQFF.

On this clone itself: Distinct nucleotide sequences in the sample also encode this CDR3. The chain combines TRBV20-1 with TRBJ1-1; D gene uncertain. Germline loops: CDR1 DFQATT, CDR2 SNEGSKA (reference sequence). Trimming stripped 3 bases from V and 5 bases from J, with 7 bases between. This CDR3 region has 11 residues. The CDR3 sequence: CSASRGTEAFF. The CDR3 coding sequence is TGCAGTGCTAGTCGCGGGACTGAAGCTTTCTTT.

The chain recombines TRBV6-5 with TRBJ2-3, with a weak D call TRBD1 (5 bases). V dropped 4 bases and J dropped 2 bases, with 13 bases sitting between them. The CDR3 sequence is 15 residues long. Looked up from germline, CDR1 is MNHEY and CDR2 is SVGAGI. CDR3 sequence (DNA): TGTGCCAGCAGTTCCGCTGACAGCGCCACAGATACGCAGTATTTT. Protein: CASSSADSATDTQYF.

The chain uses TRBV7-3 and TRBJ2-2; D is perhaps TRBD2 (6 bases). V was trimmed by 2 bases and J by 1 base, leaving 8 bases between them. CDR3 length: 15 amino acids. Looked up from germline, CDR1 is SGHTA and CDR2 is FQGTGA. The DNA for the CDR3 is TGTGCCAGCAGCTTAGGAGCGGGGAACACCGGGGAGCTGTTTTTT. Protein product: CASSLGAGNTGELFF.

The chain combines TRBV15 with TRBJ2-3, with 10 bases aligning to TRBD1. The CDR3 loop spans 17 amino acids. Per germline, CDR1 LNHNV and CDR2 YYDKDF (reference sequence). V lost 5 bases to trimming and J lost 1 base; unmatched junction nucleotides: 9. CDR3 amino acids: CATSRSRQGARTDTQYF. The CDR3 nucleotides are TGTGCCACCAGCCGAAGCCGACAGGGGGCTCGCACAGATACGCAGTATTTT.

The V and J genes are TRBV5-4 and TRBJ2-5, with 7 bases fitting TRBD2. The V gene's germline CDR1 is SGHNT and CDR2 YYREEE (reference sequence). V lost 2 bases and J lost 5; bases outside the gene matches: 6. The CDR3 length is 14 residues. CDR3 in amino acids: CASSFKLAMETQYF. DNA for the CDR3: TGTGCCAGCAGCTTTAAACTAGCGATGGAGACCCAGTACTTC.

The chain uses TRBV3-1 (or the pseudogene TRBV3-2) and TRBJ2-7; 8 bases line up with TRBD1. J lost 4 bases, V lost 4 bases, and 9 bases had no gene match. This CDR3 comprises 15 residues. Germline CDR1 reads LGHDT; CDR2 reads YNNKEL (reference sequence). Here the CDR3 DNA reads TGTGCCAGCAGCCCCATGGACAGGGCGCCTTACGAGCAGTACTTC. The encoded protein is CASSPMDRAPYEQYF.

J is TRBJ2-5 and V is TRBV6-6, with 13 bases lining up with TRBD2. After removal of 7 bases from V and 5 bases from J, the junction contained 7 bases not matched to a gene. Germline V gives CDR1 MNHNY, CDR2 SVGAGI (reference sequence). The CDR3 has 15 amino acids. CDR3 sequence (DNA): TGTGCCAGCACCAGGCGGACTAGCGGGGGTGAGACCCAGTACTTC. Protein: CASTRRTSGGETQYF.

Ten or more counts support this clone. Other nucleotide sequences in the sample specify the same CDR3. The chain recombines TRBV3-1 (or the pseudogene TRBV3-2) with TRBJ2-7, with TRBD2 as a possible D gene (5 bases). Deletions cut 3 bases from V and 7 bases from J, with 10 bases between. The CDR3 is made up of 12 amino acids. Germline V CDR1 and CDR2: LGHDT, YNNKEL (reference sequence). The CDR3 sequence is CASSHGGLEQYF. The DNA for the CDR3 is TGTGCCAGCAGCCACGGAGGTCTGGAGCAGTACTTC.

The chain carries TRBV5-1 and TRBJ2-3; the match to TRBD2 covers 11 bases. The CDR3 spans 16 residues. With 0 bases clipped from V and 3 bases from J, the junction kept 3 bases outside the gene matches. In germline, CDR1 is SGHRS, CDR2 YFSETQ. This CDR3 reads CASSLGLAGWTDTQYF. The CDR3 region has the DNA TGCGCCAGCAGCTTGGGACTAGCGGGATGGACAGATACGCAGTATTTT. The full variable domain, its missing parts supplied by reference TRBV5-1 and TRBJ2-3, is KAGVTQTPRYLIKTRGQQVTLSCSPISGHRSVSWYQQTPGQGLQFLFEYFSETQRNKGNFPGRFSGRQFSNSRSEMNVSTLELGDSALYLCASSLGLAGWTDTQYFGPGTRLTVL.

The chain couples TRBV2 to TRBJ2-1; D might be TRBD1 (5 bases). The CDR3 runs 11 residues. Germline CDR1 and CDR2: SNHLY and FYNNEI. V lost 1 base, J lost 15 bases, and 10 bases lay in between. CDR3 loop: CASSEDGRGFF. The CDR3 nucleotides read TGTGCCAGCAGTGAAGACGGAAGGGGGTTCTTC.